This TCR beta chain was identified during a study of radiation and T cells in renal cell carcinoma. Remarks on this clone: Its target is not known.

Trimming left V 3 bases short and J 6 bases short, with 12 bases between. The CDR3 consists of 13 residues. The germline V gene encodes CDR1 SGHRS and CDR2 YFSETQ. TCRdb's copy holds only in-frame clones and misses some; the assay was immunoSEQ multiplex PCR. The sample yields 75,000 to 90,000 clones, roughly nine tenths seen once. Study-level findings and limits: Pretreatment tumor biopsies were lacking, so baseline clonotypes are unknown. From baseline, blood top tumor clonotypes peaked at 2 weeks post-radiation.

Time point defined: blood 4 weeks post-SBRT, at nephrectomy. Treatment denoted: 15 Gy SBRT to primary tumor, nephrectomy 4 weeks later. This renal cell carcinoma was of the clear cell type. The V and J genes are TRBV5-1 and TRBJ1-1, with unresolved D. This clonotype was sampled from an older woman with renal cell carcinoma. Sequencing used blood, obtained from a patient whose treatment included radiotherapy and nephrectomy. CDR3 in amino acids: CASSSGLNSEAFF. CDR3 coding DNA: TGCGCCAGCAGCTCCGGACTAAACTCTGAAGCTTTCTTT.